The 23 T cell receptor beta chains given below trace back to one sample, sequenced in a study of blood T cell repertoires in COVID-19. Method: immunoSEQ multiplex PCR; TCRdb's copy keeps in-frame clones and lacks some. The table lists around 160,000 clones, approximately 87% of them singletons. Sequenced input: PBMCs or T cells enriched from blood (not recorded which). These receptors came from a woman in her thirties with acute COVID-19.

The gene calls are TRBV19 and TRBJ1-5, with TRBD1 matching over 7 bases. V dropped 5 bases and J dropped 1; count of bases not matched to a gene: 11. CDR3 size: 17 residues. The V gene's germline CDR1 is LNHDA and CDR2 SQIVND (reference sequence). This CDR3 is CASSARADRVSNQPQHF. CDR3 in DNA: TGTGCCAGTAGTGCCCGAGCCGACAGGGTAAGCAATCAGCCCCAGCATTTT. Full variable domain (missing parts from reference TRBV19 and TRBJ1-5): DGGITQSPKYLFRKEGQNVTLSCEQNLNHDAMYWYRQDPGQGLRLIYYSQIVNDFQKGDIAEGYSVSREKKESFPLTVTSAQKNPTAFYLCASSARADRVSNQPQHFGDGTRLSIL.

The chain's CDR3 is CASSPEAGKSPLHF. DNA for the CDR3: TGCGCCAGCAGCCCCGAGGCAGGGAAATCACCCCTCCACTTT. The chain has TRBV5-1 and TRBJ1-6; a weak D match, TRBD1 (5 bases). Germline lookup yields CDR1 SGHRS and CDR2 YFSETQ. Trimming cost V 4 bases and J 10 bases, with 15 bases left between them. The CDR3 has 14 residues.

The chain is built from TRBV29-1 and TRBJ2-5, with a possible D match to TRBD2 (6 bases). The V and J ends lost 7 bases and 11 bases respectively, with 14 bases between them. CDR1 and CDR2 (germline): SQVTM, ANQGSEA. The CDR3 extends over 10 amino acids. CDR3 protein: CSGRDSRQYF. The CDR3 bases are TGCAGCGGCCGGGACTCGCGACAGTACTTC.

This clone was seen only once. This chain connects TRBV6-4 to TRBJ1-6, with 7 nucleotides matching TRBD1. V shed 6 bases and J 10 bases; nucleotides not matched to a gene: 9. In germline, CDR1 is MRHNA, CDR2 SNTAGT. This CDR3 has 14 amino acids. CDR3 residues: CASRTGPGLSPLHF. The CDR3 DNA reads TGTGCCAGCAGGACAGGGCCAGGCCTATCACCCCTCCACTTT.

The V call is TRBV7-9, the J call TRBJ1-6; 7 nucleotides line up with TRBD1. Germline V gene lookup returns CDR1 SEHNR and CDR2 FQNEAQ (reference sequence). CDR3 length: 15 amino acids. V dropped 3 bases and J dropped 10; count of bases not matched to a gene: 9. CDR3 amino acids: CASSFDLGRGSPLHF. CDR3 sequence (DNA): TGTGCCAGCAGCTTTGATTTGGGCAGGGGGTCACCCCTCCACTTT.

This chain connects TRBV5-6 to TRBJ1-4; 8 nucleotides line up with TRBD1. Germline-derived CDR1 and CDR2 are SGHDT and YYEEEE. The CDR3 is 15 residues long. V shed 3 bases, J shed 5 bases, and the junction held 6 bases outside the gene matches. CDR3 sequence (DNA): TGTGCCAGCAGCTCACAGGACAGGGCCAATGAAAAACTGTTTTTT. This codes for CASSSQDRANEKLFF.

The chain is built from TRBV28 and TRBJ2-1, with D tentatively TRBD2 (6 bases). This CDR3 has 17 residues. V was clipped by 4 bases and J by 0 bases, with 16 bases between them. Germline-derived CDR1 and CDR2 are MDHEN and SYDVKM. CDR3 nucleotides: TGTGCCAGCAGTTACATCGTCTCCGGGAGCTCCTACAATGAGCAGTTCTTC. Encoded protein: CASSYIVSGSSYNEQFF. The complete variable domain, with remaining parts taken from reference TRBV28 and TRBJ2-1, reads DVKVTQSSRYLVKRTGEKVFLECVQDMDHENMFWYRQDPGLGLRLIYFSYDVKMKEKGDIPEGYSVSREKKERFSLILESASTNQTSMYLCASSYIVSGSSYNEQFFGPGTRLTVL.

The chain carries TRBV19 and TRBJ2-7; 12 nucleotides line up with TRBD1. The germline V gene has CDR1 LNHDA and CDR2 SQIVND (reference sequence). The CDR3 is 16 residues long. V lost 4 bases to trimming and J lost 7 bases; unmatched junction nucleotides: 11. In nucleotides, the CDR3 is TGTGCCAGTAGTACTCGCCTGGGACAGGGGGCGAGGGAGCAGTACTTC. This codes for CASSTRLGQGAREQYF.

The gene calls are TRBV4-3 and TRBJ2-3, with 7 nucleotides matching TRBD2. Germline CDR1 is LGHNA and CDR2 is YSLEER. Trimming at V came to 2 bases and at J to 3 bases, leaving 8 bases not matched to a gene. This CDR3 is built from 16 residues. Written as DNA, the CDR3 is TGCGCCAGCAGCCAAACCCCTGGAGCGGGAACAGATACGCAGTATTTT. Translation: CASSQTPGAGTDTQYF.

V usage is TRBV7-3 and J usage is TRBJ2-3; 10 nucleotides align to TRBD2. The CDR3 spans 17 residues. V trimming: 1 base; J trimming: 3 bases; junction bases outside the gene matches: 7. In germline, CDR1 is SGHTA, CDR2 FQGTGA. CDR3 bases: TGTGCCAGCAGCTTAATGGCTAGCGGGAGTAGTACAGATACGCAGTATTTT. Translation: CASSLMASGSSTDTQYF.

The chain is built from TRBV18 and TRBJ2-5; D is unresolved. The CDR3 runs 13 residues. The V gene's germline CDR1 is KGHSH and CDR2 LQKENI. V gave up 0 bases and J gave up 5 bases, with 7 bases separating them. CDR3 sequence reads: CASSPPSVETQYF. The CDR3 bases are TGTGCCAGCTCACCACCTTCCGTCGAGACCCAGTACTTC.

The CDR3 reads CASREGQGVETSGTNEQFF. In nucleotides, the CDR3 is TGTGCCAGCAGGGAAGGACAGGGGGTTGAGACTAGCGGTACCAATGAGCAGTTCTTC. This chain connects TRBV28 to TRBJ2-1; maybe TRBD1 (10 bases). V dropped 6 bases and J dropped 6 bases, with 30 bases sitting between them. The V gene's germline CDR1 is MDHEN and CDR2 SYDVKM. The CDR3 contains 19 residues.

This clone was counted only a few times. V is TRBV10-3 and J is TRBJ1-2, with 7 bases identical to TRBD1. This CDR3 is built from 13 residues. With V trimmed by 3 bases and J by 7 bases, 5 bases remained unmatched. CDR1 is ENHRY, CDR2 SYGVKD, per germline. The CDR3 DNA reads as TGTGCCATCAGTGACAGGGGGGAAGGTGGCTACACCTTC. It codes for CAISDRGEGGYTF.

This clone showed up just a few times. V is TRBV7-8 and J is TRBJ1-5, with TRBD1 matching 9 bases. The CDR3 is 15 amino acids. Germline CDR1 SGHVS, CDR2 FQNEAQ. Trimming at V came to 5 bases and at J to 7 bases, leaving 9 bases not matched to a gene. In DNA form, the CDR3 reads TGTGCCAGCAGCGAGGACAGGGGATTGTACCAGCCCCAGCATTTT. Protein product: CASSEDRGLYQPQHF.

The chain carries TRBV7-9 and TRBJ2-3; D gene ambiguous. The CDR3 has 13 amino acids. CDR1 and CDR2 from the germline V gene are SEHNR and FQNEAQ (reference sequence). Between the trimmed V and J ends, which lost 2 bases and 8 bases, there was a span of 11 bases. The chain's CDR3 is CASSLTLSGTQYF. The CDR3 DNA is TGTGCCAGCAGCTTAACCCTGTCCGGTACGCAGTATTTT.

V is TRBV6-6 and J is TRBJ1-1; 7 nucleotides match TRBD1. Germline-derived CDR1 and CDR2 are MNHNY and SVGAGI (reference sequence). This CDR3 has 15 residues. The J segment lost 1 base and the V segment lost 4 bases, leaving 6 bases of the junction unmatched. The CDR3 DNA sequence: TGTGCCAGCAGTTCCGAGACAGGGAGGAACACTGAAGCTTTCTTT. This translates into CASSSETGRNTEAFF.

The chain combines TRBV9 with TRBJ2-1, with a weak D call TRBD1 (6 bases). Germline V CDR1 and CDR2: SGDLS, YYNGEE. V was cut by 6 bases and J by 5 bases, with 6 bases left in between. The CDR3 runs to 11 residues. The CDR3 loop reads CASKGDNEQFF. CDR3 nucleotides: TGTGCCAGCAAGGGGGACAATGAGCAGTTCTTC.

The rearrangement links TRBV10-3 to TRBJ2-7; weak D call: TRBD1 (6 bases). The CDR3 sequence is 14 residues long. CDR1 is ENHRY and CDR2 is SYGVKD in the germline V gene. V lost 3 bases and J lost 0, with 9 bases in between. The CDR3 is CAISDQGRSYEQYF. CDR3 nucleotides: TGTGCCATCAGTGACCAGGGGCGCTCCTACGAGCAGTACTTC.

The genes are TRBV2 and TRBJ1-5; TRBD1 aligns across 7 bases. The germline gives CDR1 SNHLY, CDR2 FYNNEI. This CDR3 is built from 15 residues. V dropped 6 bases and J dropped 0; count of bases not matched to a gene: 5. Here the CDR3 DNA reads TGTGCCAGCAGGAGGGGACAGACTAGCAATCAGCCCCAGCATTTT. It encodes CASRRGQTSNQPQHF.

This clone was seen just once. This chain uses TRBV9 with TRBJ1-2; TRBD1 matches at 8 bases. The CDR3 is 16 residues long. Germline CDR1 is SGDLS and CDR2 is YYNGEE. Unmatched junction bases numbered 9, after V lost 0 bases and J lost 5 bases. The CDR3 region is CASSVGSATGVYGYTF. As DNA, the CDR3 is TGTGCCAGCAGCGTAGGATCCGCGACAGGGGTTTATGGCTACACCTTC. Supplemented by reference TRBV9 and TRBJ1-2, the full variable domain reads DSGVTQTPKHLITATGQRVTLRCSPRSGDLSVYWYQQSLDQGLQFLIQYYNGEERAKGNILERFSAQQFPDLHSELNLSSLELGDSALYFCASSVGSATGVYGYTFGSGTRLTVV.

The rearrangement joins TRBV7-9 to TRBJ1-1, with 7 bases aligning to TRBD1. Germline V gene data show CDR1 as SEHNR and CDR2 as FQNEAQ (reference sequence). This CDR3 comprises 16 residues. V shed 6 bases and J 5 bases; nucleotides not matched to a gene: 15. The CDR3 spells CASREGGAGLVTEAFF. The DNA for the CDR3 is TGTGCCAGCAGAGAAGGGGGCGCAGGTTTGGTTACTGAAGCTTTCTTT. Full variable domain (rest looked up from reference TRBV7-9 and TRBJ1-1): DTGVSQNPRHKITKRGQNVTFRCDPISEHNRLYWYRQTLGQGPEFLTYFQNEAQLEKSRLLSDRFSAERPKGSFSTLEIQRTEQGDSAMYLCASREGGAGLVTEAFFGQGTRLTVV.

This rearrangement joins TRBV28 to TRBJ2-7, with D maybe TRBD2 (6 bases). Germline V gene lookup returns CDR1 MDHEN and CDR2 SYDVKM. Trimming took 2 bases from V and 4 from J, leaving 12 bases between them. The CDR3 is made up of 14 amino acids. CDR3 nucleotide sequence: TGTGCCAGCAGTTTAACTGGGAGGCTTTACGAGCAGTACTTC. Translating it yields CASSLTGRLYEQYF.

This clone showed up just once. This rearrangement joins TRBV7-2 to TRBJ1-1, with 7 positions matching TRBD1. CDR1 SGHTA and CDR2 FQGNSA come from the germline V gene. This CDR3 region has 14 residues. V shed 2 bases and J 5 bases; nucleotides not matched to a gene: 5. The CDR3 loop is CASSLNRGSTEAFF. CDR3 DNA: TGTGCCAGCAGCTTAAACAGGGGAAGTACTGAAGCTTTCTTT.